The rows below give T cell receptor beta chains drawn from one sample of a study of blood T cells in healthy people across ages. TCRdb re-analysed the 5' RACE reads in MiXCR, keeping a single row per CDR3 protein. The data contain approximately 830,000 distinct CDR3 sequences, approximately 65% of them singletons. Specimen: blood. Receptor source: a man aged 25-40 years in good health. CDR3s leave out the opening cysteine and the closing phenylalanine or tryptophan. Size tells how often a clone was seen (once, few, many) or the class of an expanded clone, and some rows leave it out.

size	V	length	CDR3
.	TRBV12-3/TRBV12-4	14	ASSSVFSAGSYEQY
once	TRBV7-3	14	ASSSRQRGNQETQY
.	TRBV7-8	11	ASSSQKENGYT
few	TRBV15	11	ATSGPPDYEQY
.	TRBV6-2/TRBV6-3	12	ASSYVDSFNEQF
.	TRBV29-1	12	SVEVPAVYNEQF
few	TRBV4-3	12	ASSRTFLVYGYT
.	TRBV5-5	14	ASSVNSRGLNYGYT
.	TRBV7-9	12	ASSRRDREGKQY
few	TRBV7-2	13	ASSLGASGAYEQY
many	TRBV20-1	13	SARAAGGLTDTQY
.	TRBV4-3	12	ASSVGDHYNEQF
.	TRBV20-1	12	SARVAGASYEQY
few	TRBV2	11	ASSGSYTDTQY
.	TRBV15	12	ATSRVAAGETQY
.	TRBV5-1	12	ASSGTGLNTEAF
few	TRBV5-1	12	ASSFQDSYTEAF
.	TRBV20-1	9	SASPWGTQY
.	TRBV7-2	11	ASSLNFQETQY
.	TRBV29-1	12	SVERWQGQETQY
.	TRBV4-3	9	ASSSNREQF
.	TRBV28	14	ASSLPTGSTNEKLF
few	TRBV13	13	ASSSPLGPEETQY
.	TRBV4-2	14	ASSQDRPGRHYEQY
few	TRBV29-1	10	SVEEDQETQY
.	TRBV5-1	10	ASNLAGDTQY
.	TRBV7-2	14	ASSLAAERNTGELF
.	TRBV6-5	14	ASSSPGTSGRNEQF
.	TRBV12-3/TRBV12-4	12	ASSRSGGSYEQY
.	TRBV4-3	15	ASSQDPLDVSYNEQF
few	TRBV20-1	10	SASGLATEAF
.	TRBV9	11	ASSQRLEETQY
.	TRBV29-1	12	SVEAGASYNEQF
once	TRBV7-2	11	ASSVGVADTQY
.	TRBV4-3	12	ASSQDVGYTEAF
.	TRBV4-3	14	ASSQGTGGIEETQF
once	TRBV15	12	ATSRDFWEGGQY
.	TRBV20-1	12	SATGTHGGDTQY
.	TRBV12-3/TRBV12-4	15	ASSTDRDVNSNQPQH
.	TRBV28	13	ASSSERYFTDTQY
few	TRBV20-1	13	SARGPRGGDNEQF
.	TRBV6-1	13	ASSQRTSGAYEQY